Each of the 27 T cell receptor beta chains below was sequenced from the same sample in a study of beta chain features in type 1 diabetes. The sequenced template was cDNA made from the entire isolated RNA. Data came from immunoSEQ multiplex PCR; TCRdb stores just in-frame clones and leaves some out. The table records about 12,000 clones, 35% to 55% of them present only once. The sequencing input was stem cell memory CD4+ T cells from blood. These receptor sequences come from a man between 18 and 29 years old in good health.

The genes are TRBV5-4 and TRBJ2-5; TRBD1 matches 7 bases. The CDR3 is 14 amino acids. The ends lost 3 bases at V and 1 base at J; junction bases unmatched: 3. Germline CDR1 and CDR2: SGHNT and YYREEE (reference sequence). The CDR3 DNA reads TGTGCCAGCAGCTGGGGACAGCCCCAAGAGACCCAGTACTTC. Amino acids: CASSWGQPQETQYF.

The chain recombines TRBV7-2 with TRBJ2-4, with 11 bases that match TRBD2. Germline V gives CDR1 SGHTA, CDR2 FQGNSA. The V segment lost 4 bases and the J segment 0 bases; nucleotides outside the gene matches: 8. The CDR3 consists of 18 residues. CDR3 sequence (DNA): TGTGCCAGCAGCTACCCTAGCGGGGGGACCTTAGCCAAAAACATTCAGTACTTC. Its protein is CASSYPSGGTLAKNIQYF.

This sequence joins TRBV7-9 and TRBJ2-7; TRBD2 aligns across 11 bases. The trim removed 5 bases at V and 0 bases at J, leaving 6 bases unmatched. CDR1 and CDR2 (germline): SEHNR, FQNEAQ (reference sequence). The CDR3 has 16 residues. This chain's CDR3 is CASSMTSGVSSYEQYF. The CDR3 region has the DNA TGTGCCAGCAGCATGACTAGCGGGGTTAGCTCCTACGAGCAGTACTTC.

This clone has only a few counts. The chain carries TRBV2 and TRBJ1-1, with D maybe TRBD1 (6 bases). Germline V gene data show CDR1 as SNHLY and CDR2 as FYNNEI. The CDR3 totals 14 residues. Trimming pared 8 bases from V and 0 bases from J, leaving 13 bases between. The CDR3 loop reads CASPDRLMNTEAFF. CDR3 sequence (DNA): TGTGCCAGCCCGGACAGACTAATGAACACTGAAGCTTTCTTT.

The chain employs TRBV11-2 and TRBJ2-7; 8 positions agree with TRBD1. Germline CDR1 and CDR2: SGHAT and FQNNGV. J gave up 6 bases and V 3 bases, and 10 bases lay outside the gene matches. This CDR3 has 15 residues. In DNA form, the CDR3 reads TGTGCCAGCAGCTTTACAGGGGGTCCACCGTCCGAGCAGTACTTC. Protein: CASSFTGGPPSEQYF.

This clone was seen a handful of times. The V gene is TRBV2, the J gene TRBJ1-2; TRBD1 aligns across 11 bases. Germline V CDR1 and CDR2: SNHLY, FYNNEI. This CDR3 has 15 amino acids. V was pared by 3 bases and J by 7 bases, with 7 bases of the junction left unmatched. This CDR3 is CASSEGGTGGFGYTF. The CDR3 coding sequence is TGTGCCAGCAGTGAGGGCGGGACAGGGGGTTTTGGCTACACCTTC.

J is TRBJ2-5 and V is TRBV7-8; 7 bases line up with TRBD2. This CDR3 contains 15 residues. The V and J ends lost 6 bases and 0 bases, in that order; junction bases with no gene match: 7. Germline values: CDR1 SGHVS, CDR2 FQNEAQ. The CDR3, as DNA: TGTGCCAGCAGTCTTGGCGGGGGATACCAAGAGACCCAGTACTTC. The encoded protein is CASSLGGGYQETQYF.

The CDR3 sequence: CASSLVGGSYNEQFF. The DNA of the CDR3 is TGTGCCAGCAGCTTAGTCGGGGGCTCCTACAATGAGCAGTTCTTC. The chain has TRBV11-2 and TRBJ2-1, with D possibly TRBD2 on 6 matching bases. Trimming cost V 1 base and J 0 bases, with 7 bases left between them. Germline V gene data show CDR1 as SGHAT and CDR2 as FQNNGV. The CDR3 covers 15 residues.

This clone was seen a few times. The V and J genes are TRBV7-9 and TRBJ2-7, with 7 nucleotides matching TRBD2. The CDR3 is 16 amino acids. In germline, CDR1 is SEHNR, CDR2 FQNEAQ (reference sequence). Trimming removed 1 base from V and 0 bases from J; junction bases left unmatched: 6. The CDR3 region has the DNA TGTGCCAGCAGCTTAGTTGGGGCTAGCGGCTCCTACGAGCAGTACTTC. Translating gives CASSLVGASGSYEQYF.

This chain connects TRBV7-2 to TRBJ1-4; 7 bases are a match to TRBD1. V shed 6 bases, J shed 8 bases, and the junction held 12 bases outside the gene matches. This CDR3 spans 15 amino acids. Germline V gives CDR1 SGHTA, CDR2 FQGNSA. CDR3 sequence: CASRGHRGIGEKLFF. CDR3 coding DNA: TGTGCCAGCAGAGGGCACAGGGGAATAGGGGAAAAACTGTTTTTT.

The gene calls are TRBV12-2 and TRBJ1-5; the table's D call of TRBD1 was not tested on the DNA. TRBV12-2 has pseudogene status. The CDR3 covers 15 residues. CDR3 residues: CASRLSPQGWRPQHF. The CDR3 bases are TGTGCAAGTCGCTTATCCCCACAGGGGTGGCGGCCCCAGCATTTT.

V and J are TRBV30 and TRBJ2-7, with D possibly matching TRBD2 (6 bases). The CDR3 covers 14 residues. Germline CDR1 GTSNPN, CDR2 SVGIG (reference sequence). The ends were cut back, 0 bases at V and 6 bases at J, with 15 bases in the middle. For the CDR3, the DNA is TGTGCCTGGAGTGTACATAGCGGTATAGGCGAGCAGTACTTC. The encoded protein is CAWSVHSGIGEQYF.

The chain carries TRBV19 and TRBJ1-5, with a tentative D call TRBD1 (6 bases). From germline, CDR1 is LNHDA and CDR2 SQIVND (reference sequence). Trimming removed 4 bases at V and 4 bases at J, with 23 bases between. This CDR3 comprises 18 residues. The CDR3 DNA follows: TGTGCCAGTAGTACCCCACAGGGTATGGCCAACCCAAATCAGCCCCAGCATTTT. As protein: CASSTPQGMANPNQPQHF.

The V and J genes are TRBV19 and TRBJ2-7; maybe TRBD1 (6 bases). Per the germline V gene, CDR1 is LNHDA and CDR2 is SQIVND (reference sequence). V shed 5 bases and J shed 0 bases, with 11 bases lying between them. This CDR3 is 14 amino acids long. The CDR3 DNA is TGTGCCAGTAGTCAATCAGGGGTCTCCTACGAGCAGTACTTC. Its protein is CASSQSGVSYEQYF.

This chain links TRBV7-2 with TRBJ2-5; D possibly corresponds to TRBD1 (5 bases). The CDR3 totals 14 residues. Germline assignment: CDR1 SGHTA and CDR2 FQGNSA. V lost 6 bases and J lost 4, with 15 bases in between. Here the CDR3 DNA reads TGTGCCAGCAGTCAGCAGGGTGGGATAGAGACCCAGTACTTC. It translates to CASSQQGGIETQYF.

The genes are TRBV27 and TRBJ2-1; 10 bases fit TRBD1. The J segment lost 9 bases and the V segment lost 8 bases, leaving 7 bases of the junction unmatched. CDR1 and CDR2 (germline): MNHEY, SMNVEV (reference sequence). The CDR3 runs 13 residues. CDR3 sequence (DNA): TGTGCCAGCCGGGACAGGGGATCGGTTGAGCAGTTCTTC. Translation: CASRDRGSVEQFF.

This clone has more than one count but fewer than ten. This CDR3 is CSAGLAGGRTGELFF. CDR3 DNA: TGCAGCGCCGGACTAGCGGGGGGGCGCACCGGGGAGCTGTTTTTT. This chain joins TRBV29-1 and TRBJ2-2, with 15 bases identical to TRBD2. In germline, CDR1 is SQVTM, CDR2 ANQGSEA. The CDR3 spans 15 residues. V lost 7 bases and J lost 4; bases outside the gene matches: 4.

This rearrangement joins TRBV4-2 to TRBJ2-5, with D possibly matching TRBD1 (6 bases). With 4 bases removed from V and 2 bases from J, the gap between germline ends came to 11 bases. This CDR3 is built from 14 residues. Germline CDR1 and CDR2: LGHNA and YNFKEQ. The CDR3 here is CASSLGQIQETQYF. CDR3 nucleotide sequence: TGTGCCAGCAGCCTCGGACAGATTCAAGAGACCCAGTACTTC.

This clone was found a few times. The chain carries TRBV7-2 and TRBJ1-5, with 7 positions matching TRBD1. This CDR3 has 15 amino acids. The V gene's germline CDR1 is SGHTA and CDR2 FQGNSA. V shed 4 bases and J 4 bases; nucleotides not matched to a gene: 7. CDR3 coding DNA: TGTGCCAGCAGCTCAGGACAGGTGACGAATCAGCCCCAGCATTTT. This encodes CASSSGQVTNQPQHF.

This sequence joins TRBV30 and TRBJ1-3; TRBD1 might be the D (5 bases). There are 12 residues in the CDR3. V lost 4 bases to trimming and J lost 1 base, with 5 bases between them. Looked up from germline, CDR1 is GTSNPN and CDR2 is SVGIG (reference sequence). CDR3 residues: CAWTGSGNTIYF. DNA for the CDR3: TGTGCCTGGACAGGGTCTGGAAACACCATATATTTT.

The rearrangement joins TRBV30 to TRBJ2-2; no clear D. Per the germline V gene, CDR1 is GTSNPN and CDR2 is SVGIG (reference sequence). Trimming shortened V by 0 bases and J by 3 bases, and 8 bases separated the two germline ends. The CDR3 runs 14 residues. CDR3 sequence: CAWSVAVDTGELFF. CDR3 in DNA: TGTGCCTGGAGTGTGGCTGTCGACACCGGGGAGCTGTTTTTT.

V gene TRBV7-2 combines with J gene TRBJ2-5; a possible D gene is TRBD2 (6 bases). Germline assignment: CDR1 SGHTA and CDR2 FQGNSA. V gave up 10 bases and J gave up 3 bases, with 15 bases separating them. The CDR3 is 13 residues long. CDR3 sequence reads: CATRVGGEETQYF. CDR3 sequence (DNA): TGTGCCACCCGAGTGGGGGGAGAAGAGACCCAGTACTTC.

As concerns this clone: At one end, the junction sequence differs from germline, possibly due to a read error. The V gene is TRBV28, the J gene TRBJ1-2; 9 bases are a match to TRBD1. This CDR3 comprises 14 residues. The germline CDR1 and CDR2 sequences are MDHEN and SYDVKM. CDR3 coding DNA: TGTGCCAGCAGTAAAACAGGGGGCAACTATGGCCACACCTTC. Translating it yields CASSKTGGNYGHTF.

The chain uses TRBV5-8 and TRBJ2-2; 7 bases align to TRBD1. Germline CDR1 reads SGHTS; CDR2 reads YDEGEE. Unmatched junction bases numbered 3, after V lost 3 bases and J lost 1 base. The CDR3 runs 15 residues. In DNA, the CDR3 is TGTGCCAGCAGCTACCACAGGGGGAACACCGGGGAGCTGTTTTTT. This translates into CASSYHRGNTGELFF.

This clone was observed once. The CDR3 is CASSFGTGRNQPQHF. DNA for the CDR3: TGTGCCAGCAGCTTTGGGACAGGGCGAAATCAGCCCCAGCATTTT. This sequence joins TRBV7-2 and TRBJ1-5; 9 nucleotides line up with TRBD1. This CDR3 comprises 15 residues. Germline V gene sequence: CDR1 SGHTA, CDR2 FQGNSA. V lost 3 bases, J lost 4 bases, and 4 bases stayed unmatched.

The chain links TRBV11-2 to TRBJ2-7, with D tentatively TRBD1 (5 bases). V lost 1 base and J 3 bases, leaving 16 bases between the germline ends. Germline assignment: CDR1 SGHAT and CDR2 FQNNGV. CDR3 length equals 16 residues. CDR3 region: CASSLGIVSDSYEQYF. In DNA form, the CDR3 reads TGTGCCAGCAGCTTAGGGATTGTCTCAGACAGCTACGAGCAGTACTTC.

The J gene is TRBJ2-4, the V gene TRBV6-5, with TRBD1 matching 7 bases. The CDR3 is 14 residues long. The trim removed 6 bases at V and 3 bases at J, leaving 5 bases unmatched. Germline CDR1 MNHEY, CDR2 SVGAGI. The CDR3 is CASSRDSYKNIQYF. Here the CDR3 DNA reads TGTGCCAGCAGCCGGGACAGCTACAAAAACATTCAGTACTTC.